One sample yielded the 21 T cell receptor beta chains listed below, sequenced in a study of cytomegalovirus exposure and HLA in healthy donors. 60 Vbeta and 13 Jbeta primers were used in PCR. Measured with immunoSEQ multiplex PCR; TCRdb has only the in-frame clones, and not every one. The repertoire has around 130,000 clones, about four fifths of them found once; the top ten carry 5% to 5.5%. Sequencing was done on a sample of PBMCs. These receptors all stem from a young man in good health and CMV-seronegative.

The genes are TRBV6-6 and TRBJ2-3; 10 nucleotides align to TRBD2. V was pared by 0 bases and J by 6 bases, with 6 bases of the junction left unmatched. CDR1 MNHNY and CDR2 SVGAGI come from the germline V gene (reference sequence). CDR3 length equals 16 residues. As DNA, the CDR3 is TGTGCCAGCAGTTACTCGACTAGCGGGTATGGGGATACGCAGTATTTT. Amino acids: CASSYSTSGYGDTQYF.

Only one count was recorded for this clone. The chain combines TRBV5-1 with TRBJ2-5; perhaps TRBD1 as D (6 bases). V was trimmed by 3 bases and J by 5 bases, leaving 11 bases between them. Germline values: CDR1 SGHRS, CDR2 YFSETQ. The CDR3 spans 13 residues. CDR3 region: CASSWGTSETQYF. CDR3 bases: TGCGCCAGCAGCTGGGGGACATCGGAGACCCAGTACTTC.

The V gene is TRBV19, the J gene TRBJ1-1; TRBD1 agrees at 9 bases. The germline gives CDR1 LNHDA, CDR2 SQIVND (reference sequence). CDR3 length equals 14 residues. J lost 4 bases, V lost 5 bases, and 5 bases had no gene match. The CDR3: CASSRTGARTEAFF. CDR3 coding DNA: TGTGCCAGTAGTCGGACAGGGGCACGCACTGAAGCTTTCTTT.

The J gene is TRBJ2-3, the V gene TRBV5-1; D is unclear. CDR1 is SGHRS and CDR2 is YFSETQ in the germline V gene. The CDR3 is 13 amino acids. V shed 4 bases and J shed 0 bases, with 6 bases lying between them. CDR3 loop: CASSATSTDTQYF. In DNA form, the CDR3 reads TGCGCCAGCAGCGCTACTAGCACAGATACGCAGTATTTT.

Only a few counts were recorded for this clone. Its ends do not fully match the called genes, so a read error is possible. V is TRBV7-7 and J is TRBJ2-6; TRBD2 might be the D (5 bases). CDR1 SSHAT and CDR2 FNYEAQ come from the germline V gene (reference sequence). The CDR3 is 17 amino acids. Written as DNA, the CDR3 is TGTGCTAGCAGCTCGGCGGGCAGAGGCTCTGGGGCCAACGTCCTGACTTTC. Translated, it gives CASSSAGRGSGANVLTF. Using reference TRBV7-7 and TRBJ2-6 for the parts outside the CDR3, the full variable domain is GAGVSQSPRYKVTKRGQDVTLRCDPISSHATLYWYQQALGQGPEFLTYFNYEAQPDKSGLPSDRFSAERPEGSISTLTIQRTEQRDSAMYRCASSSAGRGSGANVLTFGAGSRLTVL.

The chain recombines TRBV5-1 with TRBJ2-3; 7 nucleotides line up with TRBD1. From germline, CDR1 is SGHRS and CDR2 YFSETQ. Trimming removed 6 bases from V and 4 bases from J; junction bases left unmatched: 5. CDR3 length equals 13 residues. CDR3 bases: TGCGCCAGCATGGCCCAGGGGGCAGATACGCAGTATTTT. Residues: CASMAQGADTQYF.

V gene TRBV11-2 combines with J gene TRBJ1-1; D uncertain. CDR1 and CDR2 (germline): SGHAT, FQNNGV. V lost 4 bases, J lost 2 bases, and 8 bases lay in between. The CDR3 runs to 13 residues. The CDR3 reads CASSSDTNTEAFF. CDR3 in DNA: TGTGCCAGCAGCTCCGACACCAACACTGAAGCTTTCTTT.

This chain uses TRBV29-1 with TRBJ1-4; weak D call: TRBD1 (6 bases). The CDR3 has 12 residues. Germline V CDR1 and CDR2: SQVTM, ANQGSEA. With 2 bases removed from V and 6 bases from J, the gap between germline ends came to 7 bases. Here the CDR3 reads CSVEQGYEKLFF. As DNA, the CDR3 is TGCAGCGTTGAACAGGGGTATGAAAAACTGTTTTTT.

The chain is built from TRBV28 and TRBJ1-2, with 7 bases matching TRBD1. V dropped 6 bases and J dropped 3; count of bases not matched to a gene: 13. The CDR3 length is 16 residues. The germline gives CDR1 MDHEN, CDR2 SYDVKM. The CDR3 coding sequence is TGTGCCAGCAGCCTCCACCCGACAGGGATCTACTATGGCTACACCTTC. Translating gives CASSLHPTGIYYGYTF.

The rearrangement links TRBV6-5 to TRBJ2-7; 13 bases are a match to TRBD2. CDR3 length: 15 amino acids. Germline V gene data show CDR1 as MNHEY and CDR2 as SVGAGI. Unmatched junction bases numbered 5, after V lost 3 bases and J lost 6 bases. CDR3 loop: CASSYLRTSGSEQYF. The CDR3 bases are TGTGCCAGCAGTTATCTGCGGACTAGCGGGAGCGAGCAGTACTTC.

The CDR3 region is CASSPDRPRNEQFF. The DNA for the CDR3 is TGCGCCAGCAGCCCGGACAGGCCTAGGAATGAGCAGTTCTTC. This rearrangement joins TRBV5-1 to TRBJ2-1; 7 positions match TRBD1. The CDR3 has 14 amino acids. The J segment lost 7 bases and the V segment lost 4 bases, leaving 8 bases of the junction unmatched. Germline assignment: CDR1 SGHRS and CDR2 YFSETQ.

This clone has more than one count but fewer than ten. The rearrangement links TRBV5-6 to TRBJ2-7, with 8 positions matching TRBD1. The ends lost 0 bases at V and 7 bases at J; junction bases unmatched: 3. The germline gives CDR1 SGHDT, CDR2 YYEEEE. The CDR3 length is 13 residues. The CDR3 DNA follows: TGTGCCAGCAGCTTGGGGACAGGGCTTGAGCAGTACTTC. Translation: CASSLGTGLEQYF.

This clone was counted between two and nine times. The rearrangement links TRBV6-5 to TRBJ1-3; D uncertain. The CDR3 covers 11 residues. With 10 bases removed from V and 1 base from J, the gap between germline ends came to 5 bases. The V gene's germline CDR1 is MNHEY and CDR2 SVGAGI. This chain's CDR3 is CATFSGNTIYF. The CDR3 nucleotides read TGTGCCACCTTTTCTGGAAACACCATATATTTT.

The chain uses TRBV5-8 and TRBJ1-5; no clear D gene. The germline V gene has CDR1 SGHTS and CDR2 YDEGEE. Trimming stripped 3 bases from V and 4 bases from J, with 2 bases between. This CDR3 has 11 amino acids. As DNA, the CDR3 is TGTGCCAGCAGCTCTAATCAGCCCCAGCATTTT. It codes for CASSSNQPQHF.

The J gene is TRBJ1-1, the V gene TRBV28, with D possibly matching TRBD1 (6 bases). Germline lookup yields CDR1 MDHEN and CDR2 SYDVKM. V was trimmed by 6 bases and J by 0 bases, leaving 11 bases between them. The CDR3 runs 14 residues. The CDR3 sequence: CASRGAYMNTEAFF. The CDR3 DNA sequence: TGTGCCAGCAGGGGGGCCTATATGAACACTGAAGCTTTCTTT.

The rearrangement uses TRBV6-6 and TRBJ1-4, with a tentative D call TRBD1 (5 bases). This CDR3 spans 14 amino acids. Trimming took off 6 bases at V and 4 bases at J, with 12 bases between the two ends. Germline V lookup: CDR1 MNHNY, CDR2 SVGAGI (reference sequence). This CDR3 reads CASRGGVGNEKLFF. DNA for the CDR3: TGTGCCAGCAGAGGAGGGGTCGGTAATGAAAAACTGTTTTTT.

J is TRBJ1-5 and V is TRBV25-1; unclear D gene. The CDR3 totals 14 residues. CDR1 is MGHDK and CDR2 is SYGVNS in the germline V gene. Trimming shortened V by 0 bases and J by 1 base, and 4 bases separated the two germline ends. Written as DNA, the CDR3 is TGTGCCAGCAGTGAATACCTCAGCAATCAGCCCCAGCATTTT. It encodes CASSEYLSNQPQHF.

This clone was seen once. J is TRBJ2-5 and V is TRBV4-2; 14 nucleotides match TRBD2. The germline V gene encodes CDR1 LGHNA and CDR2 YNFKEQ. V dropped 4 bases and J dropped 1; count of bases not matched to a gene: 8. The CDR3 loop spans 18 amino acids. The CDR3 loop reads CASSPVGLAGGGQETQYF. In nucleotides, the CDR3 is TGTGCCAGCAGCCCCGTAGGACTAGCGGGAGGAGGCCAAGAGACCCAGTACTTC.

The chain couples TRBV7-2 to TRBJ2-3, with 9 bases aligning to TRBD2. Per germline, CDR1 SGHTA and CDR2 FQGNSA. Trimming removed 2 bases from V and 0 bases from J; junction bases left unmatched: 9. This CDR3 contains 18 residues. The DNA for the CDR3 is TGTGCCAGCAGCTTAAGGGCTATAGCGGGGGCCAGCACAGATACGCAGTATTTT. The encoded protein is CASSLRAIAGASTDTQYF.

The chain has TRBV13 and TRBJ2-3, with D unresolved. From germline, CDR1 is PRHDT and CDR2 FYEKMQ (reference sequence). This CDR3 is 14 amino acids long. Between the trimmed V and J ends, which lost 5 bases and 1 base, there was a span of 10 bases. Here the CDR3 reads CASSERSGTDTQYF. DNA of the CDR3: TGTGCCAGCAGCGAGCGATCGGGCACAGATACGCAGTATTTT.

The chain's CDR3 is CASRLLAGGLNEQFF. The CDR3 DNA sequence: TGTGCCAGCAGACTTCTCGCGGGGGGGTTGAATGAGCAGTTCTTC. The chain links TRBV28 to TRBJ2-1, with 9 bases that match TRBD2. The germline V gene has CDR1 MDHEN and CDR2 SYDVKM. This CDR3 has 15 residues. Germline trimming cut 6 bases from V and 7 bases from J; bases unmatched to any gene: 10.